The 27 T cell receptor beta chains reported below all come from one sample, sequenced in a study of blood T cell repertoires in COVID-19. Data came from immunoSEQ multiplex PCR; TCRdb stores just in-frame clones and leaves some out. There are about 200,000 clones in the sample; over 75% occur only once, and about 14% lies in the top ten. Sequencing was carried out using peripheral blood. These receptors were collected from a middle-aged man who had recovered from COVID-19.

The chain uses TRBV5-1 and TRBJ2-2; TRBD2 aligns across 15 bases. Trimming removed 4 bases from V and 5 bases from J; junction bases left unmatched: 9. Germline assignment: CDR1 SGHRS and CDR2 YFSETQ. CDR3 length equals 18 residues. This chain's CDR3 is CASSAGSGTSGRTGELFF. CDR3 DNA sequence: TGCGCCAGCAGCGCGGGCTCCGGGACTAGCGGGAGGACCGGGGAGCTGTTTTTT.

The chain couples TRBV7-9 to TRBJ1-2; D call uncertain. The germline CDR1 and CDR2 sequences are SEHNR and FQNEAQ (reference sequence). The CDR3 extends over 17 amino acids. Trimming stripped 1 base from V and 5 bases from J, with 20 bases between. This CDR3 reads CASSLVNDLGAYYGYTF. CDR3 nucleotide sequence: TGTGCCAGCAGCTTAGTAAATGATTTAGGAGCCTATTATGGCTACACCTTC.

V and J are TRBV2 and TRBJ1-2; tentatively, D is TRBD1 (5 bases). V lost 6 bases and J 5 bases, leaving 13 bases between the germline ends. The CDR3 covers 13 residues. The germline CDR1 and CDR2 sequences are SNHLY and FYNNEI. The chain's CDR3 is CASRRGPGYGYTF. Here the CDR3 DNA reads TGTGCCAGCAGGCGTGGCCCAGGGTATGGCTACACCTTC.

The chain combines TRBV6-5 with TRBJ2-1; unclear D gene. The CDR3 contains 12 residues. Between the trimmed V and J ends, which lost 4 bases and 4 bases, there was a span of 5 bases. The germline CDR1 and CDR2 sequences are MNHEY and SVGAGI. DNA for the CDR3: TGTGCCAGCAGTTCCCTTTACAATGAGCAGTTCTTC. This gives the protein CASSSLYNEQFF.

The J gene is TRBJ1-4, the V gene TRBV6-2 or TRBV6-3, with no clear D. CDR1 MNHEY and CDR2 SVGEGT come from the germline V gene. The CDR3 is 14 amino acids. Trimming pared 2 bases from V and 5 bases from J, leaving 9 bases between. CDR3 DNA: TGTGCCAGCAGTTACCCCCTTCCGAATGAAAAACTGTTTTTT. Protein product: CASSYPLPNEKLFF.

V is TRBV5-6 and J is TRBJ2-7; 7 bases map to TRBD1. CDR3 length: 15 residues. J lost 5 bases, V lost 1 base, and 9 bases had no gene match. The V gene's germline CDR1 is SGHDT and CDR2 YYEEEE. Written as DNA, the CDR3 is TGTGCCAGCAGCTTGCCTACCGACAGGGTCCACGAGCAGTACTTC. Its translation is CASSLPTDRVHEQYF.

This chain uses TRBV30 with TRBJ2-7; TRBD1 aligns across 8 bases. CDR1 and CDR2 (germline): GTSNPN, SVGIG (reference sequence). After removal of 2 bases from V and 3 bases from J, the junction contained 12 bases not matched to a gene. This CDR3 has 16 amino acids. The CDR3 spells CAWSLTSGQEGYEQYF. DNA for the CDR3: TGTGCCTGGAGTTTGACCTCGGGACAGGAGGGCTACGAGCAGTACTTC. Full variable domain (remainder filled in from reference TRBV30 and TRBJ2-7): SQTIHQWPATLVQPVGSPLSLECTVEGTSNPNLYWYRQAAGRGLQLLFYSVGIGQISSEVPQNLSASRPQDRQFILSSKKLLLSDSGFYLCAWSLTSGQEGYEQYFGPGTRLTVT.

Regarding this clone: This sample includes further DNA sequences coding for the same CDR3. The chain links TRBV10-2 to TRBJ1-1; no clear D. Germline assignment: CDR1 WSHSY and CDR2 SAAADI. The V gene lost 3 bases and the J gene lost 2 bases, with 10 bases spanning the gap. CDR3 size: 14 residues. The CDR3 DNA follows: TGCGCCAGCAGTGAATTCGGGGTCAACACTGAAGCTTTCTTT. Its protein is CASSEFGVNTEAFF.

In its sample, this clone was seen a few times. The chain uses TRBV19 and TRBJ1-1, with TRBD1 matching over 7 bases. V was clipped by 8 bases and J by 1 base; unmatched bases: 10. In germline, CDR1 is LNHDA, CDR2 SQIVND (reference sequence). The length of the CDR3 is 15 residues. CDR3 in amino acids: CASSPERTGNTEAFF. For the CDR3, the DNA is TGTGCCAGTTCTCCAGAGAGGACAGGGAACACTGAAGCTTTCTTT.

This chain uses TRBV27 with TRBJ1-2, with TRBD1 matching over 10 bases. Germline trimming cut 11 bases from V and 4 bases from J; bases unmatched to any gene: 4. There are 12 residues in the CDR3. Germline loops: CDR1 MNHEY, CDR2 SMNVEV (reference sequence). The CDR3 spells CAAGQGIYGYTF. The CDR3 bases are TGTGCCGCGGGACAGGGGATCTATGGCTACACCTTC.

The rearrangement links TRBV30 to TRBJ1-3, with TRBD1 as a possible D gene (5 bases). Looked up from germline, CDR1 is GTSNPN and CDR2 is SVGIG (reference sequence). Trimming removed 3 bases from V and 0 bases from J, with 12 bases in between. The CDR3 loop spans 15 amino acids. The CDR3, as DNA: TGTGCCTGGAGGGACAAACCAAGCTCTGGAAACACCATATATTTT. Translation: CAWRDKPSSGNTIYF.

Written as DNA, the CDR3 is TGTGCCAGCAGCGTAGCGGGTAGTAGTGATACGCAGTATTTT. This sequence encodes CASSVAGSSDTQYF. V gene TRBV9 combines with J gene TRBJ2-3; D unclear. Germline V gives CDR1 SGDLS, CDR2 YYNGEE. The CDR3 loop spans 14 amino acids. V was trimmed by 0 bases and J by 6 bases, leaving 11 bases between them.

The V gene is TRBV12-3 or TRBV12-4, the J gene TRBJ2-7; 9 bases are shared with TRBD1. The CDR3 is 13 amino acids. V gave up 6 bases and J gave up 3 bases; unmatched junction bases: 3. The CDR3, as DNA: TGTGCCAGCAGGACAGGGGGGAGCTACGAGCAGTACTTC. Translation gives CASRTGGSYEQYF.

The V and J genes are TRBV6-1 and TRBJ1-5; the D is unclear. The V end was cut by 1 base, the J end by 6 bases, with 16 bases between. The CDR3 length is 16 residues. Per the germline V gene, CDR1 is MNHNS and CDR2 is SASEGT. The CDR3 region has the DNA TGTGCCAGCAGTGAAGTTATAACGGCGGGCGGTCAGCCCCAGCATTTT. This sequence encodes CASSEVITAGGQPQHF.

The V and J genes are TRBV7-9 and TRBJ2-1; TRBD2 is a possible D gene (5 bases). The CDR3 spans 16 residues. CDR1 is SEHNR, CDR2 FQNEAQ, per germline (reference sequence). V was shortened by 6 bases and J by 0 bases, with 15 bases between the two germline ends. CDR3 sequence: CASRFSSGNSYNEQFF. The CDR3 DNA reads TGTGCCAGCAGATTTAGCAGCGGAAACTCCTACAATGAGCAGTTCTTC.

V gene TRBV29-1 combines with J gene TRBJ2-7, with D possibly TRBD2 on 6 matching bases. The germline V gene encodes CDR1 SQVTM and CDR2 ANQGSEA. This CDR3 is 14 amino acids long. Trimming removed 5 bases at V and 2 bases at J, with 16 bases between. The chain's CDR3 is CSVYGGMEAYEQYF. CDR3 bases: TGCAGCGTTTACGGCGGGATGGAGGCCTACGAGCAGTACTTC.

This chain uses TRBV9 with TRBJ1-1, with D possibly TRBD1 on 5 matching bases. V dropped 4 bases and J dropped 4 bases, with 23 bases sitting between them. This CDR3 is 17 amino acids long. Germline V gene lookup returns CDR1 SGDLS and CDR2 YYNGEE. CDR3 sequence (DNA): TGTGCCAGCAGCCCCTCCATGGGCAGGGTCCGTCCCACTGAAGCTTTCTTT. Encoded protein: CASSPSMGRVRPTEAFF. Full variable domain (remainder filled in from reference TRBV9 and TRBJ1-1): DSGVTQTPKHLITATGQRVTLRCSPRSGDLSVYWYQQSLDQGLQFLIQYYNGEERAKGNILERFSAQQFPDLHSELNLSSLELGDSALYFCASSPSMGRVRPTEAFFGQGTRLTVV.

The rearrangement uses TRBV5-1 and TRBJ1-4; D unresolved. The V gene lost 2 bases and the J gene lost 6 bases, with 8 bases spanning the gap. CDR3 size: 13 residues. The germline V gene has CDR1 SGHRS and CDR2 YFSETQ. The CDR3 nucleotides read TGCGCCAGCAGCTTTGACTCTTATGAAAAACTGTTTTTT. Its protein product is CASSFDSYEKLFF.

J is TRBJ1-2 and V is TRBV30, with TRBD1 matching over 10 bases. The trim removed 3 bases at V and 4 bases at J, leaving 5 bases unmatched. Germline CDR1 and CDR2: GTSNPN and SVGIG (reference sequence). The CDR3 runs to 14 residues. Here the CDR3 reads CAWSETGGLYGYTF. In nucleotides, the CDR3 is TGTGCCTGGAGCGAGACAGGGGGCCTCTATGGCTACACCTTC.

This clone showed up just a few times. V is TRBV7-6 and J is TRBJ2-5, with 12 nucleotides matching TRBD2. The germline gives CDR1 SGHVS, CDR2 FNYEAQ. Unmatched junction bases numbered 6, after V lost 5 bases and J lost 5 bases. This CDR3 is 15 amino acids long. The CDR3, as DNA: TGTGCCAGCAGCCGAGCTAGCGGGAGGGTGGAGACCCAGTACTTC. Amino acid sequence: CASSRASGRVETQYF.

The sample holds one count of this clone. The gene calls are TRBV7-9 and TRBJ2-7; D is possibly TRBD1 (7 bases). Germline CDR1 and CDR2: SEHNR and FQNEAQ (reference sequence). V lost 5 bases and J lost 3, with 20 bases in between. The CDR3 runs to 16 residues. As DNA, the CDR3 is TGTGCCAGCAGCCTCAGAACGCGGGACAGAGTCTACGAGCAGTACTTC. Encoded protein: CASSLRTRDRVYEQYF.

With respect to this clone: The sample has other DNA sequences that encode this CDR3 too. This chain connects TRBV5-1 to TRBJ2-5; 7 bases match TRBD1. With V trimmed by 0 bases and J by 4 bases, 3 bases remained unmatched. Germline-derived CDR1 and CDR2 are SGHRS and YFSETQ. The CDR3 totals 14 residues. The CDR3 sequence: CASSLDRGLETQYF. CDR3 nucleotide sequence: TGCGCCAGCAGCTTGGACAGGGGATTAGAGACCCAGTACTTC.

The V gene is TRBV9, the J gene TRBJ2-7; 9 bases line up with TRBD2. CDR1 is SGDLS and CDR2 is YYNGEE in the germline V gene. J gave up 3 bases and V 0 bases, and 4 bases lay outside the gene matches. This CDR3 contains 15 residues. CDR3 residues: CASSVVAGGGYEQYF. CDR3 nucleotides: TGTGCCAGCAGCGTAGTGGCGGGAGGGGGCTACGAGCAGTACTTC.

CDR3 in amino acids: CASSERTGSEGYTF. The CDR3 coding sequence is TGTGCCAGCAGTGAGAGGACAGGGTCGGAAGGCTACACCTTC. V is TRBV6-1 and J is TRBJ1-2; the match to TRBD1 covers 8 bases. CDR3 length equals 14 residues. The junction had 8 bases not matched to a gene; V was cut back by 3 bases and J by 8 bases. The V gene's germline CDR1 is MNHNS and CDR2 SASEGT.

This sequence joins TRBV7-6 and TRBJ1-2, with D unclear. With 5 bases removed from V and 4 bases from J, the gap between germline ends came to 5 bases. Germline CDR1 and CDR2: SGHVS and FNYEAQ. This CDR3 has 11 amino acids. CDR3 residues: CASSAGYGYTF. CDR3 DNA: TGTGCCAGCAGCGCCGGCTATGGCTACACCTTC.

The V and J genes are TRBV4-3 and TRBJ1-4; 7 bases align to TRBD1. This CDR3 contains 17 residues. Germline V gives CDR1 LGHNA, CDR2 YSLEER. J was trimmed by 5 bases and V by 0 bases; bases with no gene match: 9. The CDR3 loop reads CASSQDTRTGSNEKLFF. Written as DNA, the CDR3 is TGCGCCAGCAGCCAAGATACCCGGACAGGTTCGAATGAAAAACTGTTTTTT.

The J gene is TRBJ1-5, the V gene TRBV28; TRBD1 matches at 7 bases. Looked up from germline, CDR1 is MDHEN and CDR2 is SYDVKM. The CDR3 consists of 15 residues. Trimming took 3 bases from V and 7 from J; bases not matched to a gene: 9. The CDR3 coding sequence is TGTGCCAGCAGTTTCGGGGCAGGGGGATACCAGCCCCAGCATTTT. Amino acids: CASSFGAGGYQPQHF.